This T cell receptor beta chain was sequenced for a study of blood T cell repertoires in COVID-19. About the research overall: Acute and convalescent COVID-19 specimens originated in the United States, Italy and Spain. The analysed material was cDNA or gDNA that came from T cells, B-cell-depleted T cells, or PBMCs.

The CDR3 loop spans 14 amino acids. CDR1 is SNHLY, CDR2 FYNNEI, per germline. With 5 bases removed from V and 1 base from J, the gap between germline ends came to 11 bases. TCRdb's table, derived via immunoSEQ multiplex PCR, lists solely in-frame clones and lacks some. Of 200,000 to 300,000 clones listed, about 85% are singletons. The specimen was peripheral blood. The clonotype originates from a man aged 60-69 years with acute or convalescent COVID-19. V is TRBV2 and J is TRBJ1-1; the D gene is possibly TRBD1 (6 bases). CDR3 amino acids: CASSMTGRNTEAFF. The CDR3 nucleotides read TGTGCCAGCAGTATGACAGGTAGGAACACTGAAGCTTTCTTT.